A single sample is the source of the 23 T cell receptor beta chains below, sequenced in a study of beta chain features in type 1 diabetes. Study-wide findings and caveats: Across all four CD4+ subsets, people with type 1 diabetes showed modestly shorter TCRB CDR3s.

The investigators reverse transcribed all of the isolated RNA, so they sequenced expressed TCRB transcripts. Libraries were prepared by immunoSEQ multiplex PCR; TCRdb keeps only in-frame clonotypes and omits some of them. The sample holds hundreds of thousands of clones; over 13% are singletons and the top ten take around 0.04%. These receptors have no identified antigens. Sample: naive CD4+ T cells from blood. The receptor set was obtained from a man between 18 and 35 years old with type 1 diabetes.

The rearrangement links TRBV18 to TRBJ1-5; 7 bases map to TRBD1. Germline lookup yields CDR1 KGHSH and CDR2 LQKENI. V trimming: 1 base; J trimming: 1 base; junction bases outside the gene matches: 4. The length of the CDR3 is 16 residues. The CDR3: CASSPRSTGSNQPQHF. CDR3 coding DNA: TGTGCCAGCTCACCACGGTCGACAGGGAGCAATCAGCCCCAGCATTTT.

J is TRBJ2-3 and V is TRBV9; 7 bases are shared with TRBD1. V trimming: 0 bases; J trimming: 3 bases; junction bases outside the gene matches: 4. CDR1 and CDR2 (germline): SGDLS, YYNGEE. CDR3 length equals 15 residues. CDR3 coding DNA: TGTGCCAGCAGCGTAGAGGGGGCCAGGACAGATACGCAGTATTTT. It translates to CASSVEGARTDTQYF.

This clone was picked up a small number of times. At one of its ends the junction is not consistent with the germline gene, which may arise from a read error. The chain joins TRBV5-4 to TRBJ1-2; maybe TRBD1 (5 bases). The CDR3 loop spans 14 amino acids. Germline assignment: CDR1 SGHNT and CDR2 YYREEE (reference sequence). The CDR3 loop is CASNLGDRNYGYTF. CDR3 coding DNA: TGTGCCAGCAACTTGGGGGATAGAAACTATGGCTACACCTTC.

This clone occurred a few times. The CDR3 spells CASSLSGSLNQPQHF. DNA for the CDR3: TGTGCCAGCAGCCTCTCCGGTAGCCTTAATCAGCCCCAGCATTTT. This chain connects TRBV7-2 to TRBJ1-5; D gene ambiguous. Trimming took 5 bases from V and 4 from J, leaving 15 bases between them. Germline CDR1 reads SGHTA; CDR2 reads FQGNSA. This CDR3 spans 15 amino acids.

This clone showed up just a few times. The V call is TRBV14, the J call TRBJ1-1; D not resolved. CDR1 and CDR2 (germline): SGHDN, FVKESK. Trimming pared 1 base from V and 1 base from J, leaving 4 bases between. The CDR3 totals 13 residues. CDR3 sequence: CASSQAGNTEAFF. The CDR3 nucleotides read TGTGCCAGCAGCCAAGCAGGGAACACTGAAGCTTTCTTT.

This sequence joins TRBV29-1 and TRBJ2-1; 8 bases are a match to TRBD2. Germline V gene data show CDR1 as SQVTM and CDR2 as ANQGSEA. The CDR3 has 15 amino acids. After removal of 1 base from V and 1 base from J, the junction contained 3 bases not matched to a gene. The CDR3 spells CSVEGGLGSYNEQFF. CDR3 nucleotides: TGCAGCGTTGAAGGGGGACTAGGGTCCTACAATGAGCAGTTCTTC.

The table lists this clone with a few counts. This rearrangement joins TRBV5-1 to TRBJ2-3; no firm D call. The CDR3 covers 13 residues. V gave up 7 bases and J gave up 2 bases, with 11 bases separating them. Germline CDR1 is SGHRS and CDR2 is YFSETQ. The CDR3 sequence is CASAPQNTDTQYF. The CDR3 region has the DNA TGCGCCAGCGCCCCCCAGAACACAGATACGCAGTATTTT.

This clone was seen a handful of times. V gene TRBV5-1 combines with J gene TRBJ2-1; D may be TRBD2 (5 bases). V dropped 4 bases and J dropped 6 bases, with 17 bases sitting between them. From germline, CDR1 is SGHRS and CDR2 YFSETQ. The CDR3 is 15 residues long. The CDR3 nucleotides are TGCGCCAGCAGCCCCCTGAGGGAGAGGCGCAATGAGCAGTTCTTC. It encodes CASSPLRERRNEQFF.

The chain employs TRBV9 and TRBJ2-1; 12 bases line up with TRBD2. CDR1 SGDLS and CDR2 YYNGEE come from the germline V gene. The CDR3 is 17 amino acids. The trim removed 2 bases at V and 5 bases at J, leaving 8 bases unmatched. The CDR3 DNA reads TGTGCCAGCAGCGTCGGACTAGCGGGATTTTGGGACAATGAGCAGTTCTTC. It codes for CASSVGLAGFWDNEQFF.

The CDR3 bases are TGCGCCAGCAGACGACAGGAGAGCTCCTACAATGAGCAGTTCTTC. Translation: CASRRQESSYNEQFF. V is TRBV4-3 and J is TRBJ2-1; weak D call: TRBD1 (6 bases). The CDR3 has 15 amino acids. Germline CDR1 is LGHNA and CDR2 is YSLEER. V shed 6 bases and J shed 0 bases, with 12 bases lying between them.

This clone was observed a few times. V is TRBV4-1 and J is TRBJ2-3, with 12 nucleotides matching TRBD2. Unmatched junction bases numbered 10, after V lost 1 base and J lost 2 bases. The CDR3 spans 19 residues. Germline V lookup: CDR1 MGHRA, CDR2 YSYEKL. This CDR3 reads CASSQGGLAGGRNTDTQYF. The CDR3 DNA reads TGCGCCAGCAGCCAAGGAGGGCTAGCGGGAGGGCGTAACACAGATACGCAGTATTTT.

This clone was counted a few times. CDR3 residues: CARGTNSYEQYF. Written as DNA, the CDR3 is TGTGCCAGGGGGACTAACTCCTACGAGCAGTACTTC. V usage is TRBV2 and J usage is TRBJ2-7, with 7 bases that match TRBD2. The CDR3 runs 12 residues. V was clipped by 9 bases and J by 0 bases; unmatched bases: 2. Germline V lookup: CDR1 SNHLY, CDR2 FYNNEI.

A word on this clone: The same CDR3 arises from other DNA sequences in this sample as well. The gene calls are TRBV29-1 and TRBJ1-4; D unresolved. The CDR3 runs to 11 residues. CDR1 SQVTM and CDR2 ANQGSEA come from the germline V gene. V gave up 6 bases and J gave up 4 bases, with 6 bases separating them. CDR3 coding DNA: TGCAGCGTGAGATATAATGAAAAACTGTTTTTT. Translated, it gives CSVRYNEKLFF.

This clone was seen only a few times. This sequence joins TRBV30 and TRBJ2-2; D unclear. The germline CDR1 and CDR2 sequences are GTSNPN and SVGIG (reference sequence). The CDR3 has 13 residues. Trimming stripped 0 bases from V and 6 bases from J, with 8 bases between. Here the CDR3 reads CAWSVHRAGELFF. The CDR3, as DNA: TGTGCCTGGAGTGTACATCGGGCCGGGGAGCTGTTTTTT.

The chain couples TRBV29-1 to TRBJ1-1; 7 bases are a match to TRBD1. V was pared by 4 bases and J by 0 bases, with 2 bases of the junction left unmatched. There are 13 residues in the CDR3. CDR1 and CDR2 from the germline V gene are SQVTM and ANQGSEA. The CDR3 bases are TGCAGCGTTGGCAGGGGGATGAACACTGAAGCTTTCTTT. The encoded protein is CSVGRGMNTEAFF.

This clone came up a few times. This chain links TRBV6-5 with TRBJ1-2; D unclear. V was trimmed by 7 bases and J by 3 bases, leaving 15 bases between them. The CDR3 has 14 residues. The germline V gene encodes CDR1 MNHEY and CDR2 SVGAGI. In nucleotides, the CDR3 is TGTGCCAGCACCCCGGGCCGTCCTCACTATGGCTACACCTTC. Its protein product is CASTPGRPHYGYTF.

The chain has TRBV13 and TRBJ1-6; D is unclear. The CDR3 has 12 amino acids. Germline CDR1 and CDR2: PRHDT and FYEKMQ (reference sequence). Deletions cut 2 bases from V and 10 bases from J, with 6 bases between. In DNA, the CDR3 is TGTGCCAGCAGCTTACGCGGCTCACCCCTCCACTTT. Residues: CASSLRGSPLHF.

This clone occurred a few times. The chain is built from TRBV6-5 and TRBJ2-7, with D perhaps TRBD2 (6 bases). The germline V and J ends were trimmed by 8 bases and 4 bases, with 15 bases remaining between them. The V gene's germline CDR1 is MNHEY and CDR2 SVGAGI. The CDR3 contains 13 residues. The CDR3 sequence: CASGSGTPYEQYF. In DNA form, the CDR3 reads TGTGCCAGCGGATCCGGGACTCCATACGAGCAGTACTTC.

The table lists this clone with a few counts. This chain links TRBV7-9 with TRBJ2-7; 7 bases fit TRBD1. V lost 5 bases, J lost 12 bases, and 7 bases stayed unmatched. This CDR3 has 11 residues. The germline CDR1 and CDR2 sequences are SEHNR and FQNEAQ (reference sequence). CDR3 in DNA: TGTGCCAGCAGCACTGAGGGACAGAGGTACTTC. It is translated as CASSTEGQRYF.

V gene TRBV15 combines with J gene TRBJ1-5, with a possible D match to TRBD1 (5 bases). This CDR3 is built from 14 residues. The germline V gene has CDR1 LNHNV and CDR2 YYDKDF (reference sequence). V was cut by 1 base and J by 5 bases, with 9 bases left in between. The CDR3 is CATSRGGEDQPQHF. The CDR3 nucleotides read TGTGCCACCAGCAGAGGAGGGGAGGATCAGCCCCAGCATTTT.

The rearrangement joins TRBV5-4 to TRBJ1-1; no clear D. The CDR3 is 14 amino acids. Trimming took off 0 bases at V and 0 bases at J, with 6 bases between the two ends. Germline CDR1 and CDR2: SGHNT and YYREEE (reference sequence). The CDR3 here is CASSLVGMNTEAFF. CDR3 DNA sequence: TGTGCCAGCAGCTTGGTGGGGATGAACACTGAAGCTTTCTTT.

This sequence joins TRBV2 and TRBJ2-3, with D possibly being TRBD2 (5 bases). Germline CDR1 reads SNHLY; CDR2 reads FYNNEI. V was shortened by 7 bases and J by 0 bases, with 11 bases between the two germline ends. The CDR3 extends over 14 amino acids. The CDR3 DNA follows: TGTGCCAGCAAGTTGAGCGGCAGCACAGATACGCAGTATTTT. Translated: CASKLSGSTDTQYF. Supplemented by reference TRBV2 and TRBJ2-3, the full variable domain reads EPEVTQTPSHQVTQMGQEVILRCVPISNHLYFYWYRQILGQKVEFLVSFYNNEISEKSEIFDDQFSVERPDGSNFTLKIRSTKLEDSAMYFCASKLSGSTDTQYFGPGTRLTVL.

This clone appeared a few times. V usage is TRBV5-1 and J usage is TRBJ2-7; 11 bases are a match to TRBD1. The CDR3 length is 15 residues. In germline, CDR1 is SGHRS, CDR2 YFSETQ. With V trimmed by 6 bases and J by 4 bases, 9 bases remained unmatched. CDR3 sequence: CASTRDRGDRYEQYF. The DNA of the CDR3 is TGCGCCAGCACCAGGGACAGGGGGGATCGGTACGAGCAGTACTTC.